This T cell receptor (beta chain) was sequenced for a study of T cell changes during pregnancy in multiple sclerosis. J lost 1 base, V lost 6 bases, and 3 bases had no gene match. CDR1 and CDR2 from the germline V gene are SNHLY and FYNNEI. The CDR3 covers 14 residues. The protocol was immunoSEQ multiplex PCR, while the TCRdb copy is restricted to in-frame clones and leaves out a portion. This sample has some 70,000 clones; 90% to 95% occur once, and the top ten carry about 1.4%. The TCR comes from a female donor in good health, enrolled as a control in a pregnancy study. The sample in question was peripheral blood, obtained in the second trimester of pregnancy. The chain links TRBV2 to TRBJ1-5, with 7 bases matching TRBD1. CDR3 nucleotide sequence: TGTGCCAGCAGCCAACAGGGGAGCAATCAGCCCCAGCATTTT. This translates into CASSQQGSNQPQHF.